These 12 T cell receptor beta chains share one sample of origin, sequenced in a study of yellow fever vaccine responses in identical twins. TCRdb recomputed calls from the RT-PCR reads with MiXCR, one row per CDR3 protein. The sample includes over 20,000 distinct CDR3 sequences, under 85% of them seen just once. The input for sequencing was T cells from blood (PBMCs), unsorted or a sorted subset (not recorded which), taken before or after yellow fever vaccination (not recorded which). The receptors here all came from a woman between 18 and 29 years old who received the yellow fever vaccine.

The rearrangement links TRBV11-1 to TRBJ1-1; D gene unclear. This CDR3 has 12 residues. CDR1 is SGHAT, CDR2 FQDESV, per germline (reference sequence). V lost 0 bases and J 2 bases, leaving 1 base between the germline ends. For the CDR3, the DNA is TGTGCCAGCAGCTTAGCAAACACTGAAGCTTTCTTT. It is translated as CASSLANTEAFF.

The chain links TRBV15 to TRBJ1-1; 7 bases agree with TRBD1. After removal of 3 bases from V and 0 bases from J, the junction contained 4 bases not matched to a gene. The CDR3 is 15 residues long. Per germline, CDR1 LNHNV and CDR2 YYDKDF (reference sequence). DNA for the CDR3: TGTGCCACCAGCAGGGACAGGTCGATGAACACTGAAGCTTTCTTT. Amino acids: CATSRDRSMNTEAFF.

The gene calls are TRBV15 and TRBJ2-5; possibly TRBD2 for D (5 bases). Germline V gene data show CDR1 as LNHNV and CDR2 as YYDKDF (reference sequence). The CDR3 contains 14 residues. The V and J ends lost 3 bases and 4 bases respectively, with 12 bases between them. The CDR3 reads CATSSPGRGETQYF. CDR3 DNA sequence: TGTGCCACCAGCAGCCCCGGACGGGGAGAGACCCAGTACTTC.

The rearrangement uses TRBV10-3 and TRBJ1-6; tentative D call: TRBD1 (5 bases). The CDR3 spans 18 residues. Trimming took 2 bases from V and 7 from J, leaving 21 bases between them. CDR1 is ENHRY, CDR2 SYGVKD, per germline. CDR3 loop: CAISELPSRTGTNSPLHF. CDR3 nucleotides: TGTGCCATCAGTGAGCTACCCAGTCGAACAGGAACCAATTCACCCCTCCACTTT.

The chain recombines TRBV3-1 with TRBJ1-2, with D possibly being TRBD1 (5 bases). With 5 bases removed from V and 3 bases from J, the gap between germline ends came to 13 bases. Germline V gives CDR1 LGHDT, CDR2 YNNKEL (reference sequence). The CDR3 spans 14 residues. CDR3 region: CASSGRQFDYGYTF. In DNA, the CDR3 is TGTGCCAGCAGCGGACGACAGTTCGACTATGGCTACACCTTC. The full variable domain, in which reference TRBV3-1 and TRBJ1-2 provide the parts outside the CDR3, is DTAVSQTPKYLVTQMGNDKSIKCEQNLGHDTMYWYKQDSKKFLKIMFSYNNKELIINETVPNRFSPKSPDKAHLNLHINSLELGDSAVYFCASSGRQFDYGYTFGSGTRLTVV.

This clonotype was recorded a few times. The chain joins TRBV11-3 to TRBJ1-1, with D uncertain. The CDR3 is 13 residues long. V lost 3 bases and J lost 1, with 6 bases in between. Germline values: CDR1 SGHNT, CDR2 YENEEA. The CDR3 DNA is TGTGCCAGCAGCTTGATGAGGAACACTGAAGCTTTCTTT. This codes for CASSLMRNTEAFF.

The chain combines TRBV2 with TRBJ2-2; D gene unclear. With 1 base removed from V and 5 bases from J, the gap between germline ends came to 5 bases. Germline V gene lookup returns CDR1 SNHLY and CDR2 FYNNEI. CDR3 length: 13 residues. The CDR3 nucleotides are TGTGCCAGCAGTGAAGAAGGGACCGGGGAGCTGTTTTTT. Its protein is CASSEEGTGELFF.

This chain connects TRBV2 to TRBJ2-1; no definite D call. This CDR3 has 13 amino acids. V was pared by 0 bases and J by 3 bases, with 3 bases between. CDR1 and CDR2 (germline): SNHLY, FYNNEI. The CDR3 region is CASSEAGYNEQFF. CDR3 in DNA: TGTGCCAGCAGTGAAGCGGGCTACAATGAGCAGTTCTTC.

The chain combines TRBV7-7 with TRBJ2-5; 7 bases fit TRBD1. The V segment lost 6 bases and the J segment 1 base; nucleotides outside the gene matches: 2. The CDR3 spans 13 residues. Per germline, CDR1 SSHAT and CDR2 FNYEAQ (reference sequence). The CDR3 DNA is TGTGCCAGCAGTGGGACAGCCCAAGAGACCCAGTACTTC. As protein: CASSGTAQETQYF.

This rearrangement joins TRBV20-1 to TRBJ2-3; D is unclear. Germline CDR1 is DFQATT and CDR2 is SNEGSKA (reference sequence). There are 10 residues in the CDR3. Trimming removed 7 bases from V and 2 bases from J, with 4 bases in between. CDR3 amino acids: CSGITDTQYF. For the CDR3, the DNA is TGCAGTGGGATCACAGATACGCAGTATTTT.

This clonotype was observed once. This sequence joins TRBV28 and TRBJ2-3; TRBD1 agrees at 10 bases. Germline V gene lookup returns CDR1 MDHEN and CDR2 SYDVKM. There are 16 residues in the CDR3. Germline trimming cut 3 bases from V and 1 base from J; bases unmatched to any gene: 4. CDR3 sequence reads: CASSFPGQGGTDTQYF. The DNA for the CDR3 is TGTGCCAGCAGTTTTCCCGGACAGGGGGGCACAGATACGCAGTATTTT.

The genes are TRBV11-1 and TRBJ1-1; 8 bases line up with TRBD1. Looked up from germline, CDR1 is SGHAT and CDR2 is FQDESV (reference sequence). V shed 5 bases and J 4 bases; nucleotides not matched to a gene: 12. This CDR3 spans 16 amino acids. The CDR3 region is CASSRGQGGGTTEAFF. The CDR3 nucleotides are TGTGCCAGCAGCCGAGGACAGGGTGGGGGAACCACTGAAGCTTTCTTT.